The 4 T cell receptor beta chains below come from one sample, sequenced in a study of OX40 agonist ivuxolimab in advanced cancers. TCRdb's copy holds only in-frame clones and misses some; the assay was immunoSEQ multiplex PCR. The table includes 50,000 or so clones, more than 65% detected once. Sequenced here: CD4+ or CD8+ T cells sorted from blood, sampled in a trial of the OX40 agonist ivuxolimab. Every receptor here comes from an adult with an advanced solid tumor such as melanoma, head and neck, liver or kidney cancer.

The V gene is TRBV15, the J gene TRBJ2-7, with a weak D call TRBD2 (7 bases). This CDR3 is built from 15 residues. V lost 3 bases to trimming and J lost 7 bases, with 19 bases between them. Germline V gene data show CDR1 as LNHNV and CDR2 as YYDKDF (reference sequence). The CDR3 sequence is CATSRGGRDINEQYF. The CDR3 DNA sequence: TGTGCCACCAGCAGGGGGGGGCGGGATATCAATGAGCAGTACTTC.

The chain combines TRBV5-4 with TRBJ1-2; 8 positions agree with TRBD1. The CDR3 has 15 amino acids. Trimming at V came to 4 bases and at J to 3 bases, leaving 8 bases not matched to a gene. From germline, CDR1 is SGHNT and CDR2 YYREEE (reference sequence). CDR3 amino acids: CASSQATGADYGYTF. CDR3 in DNA: TGTGCCAGCAGCCAGGCGACAGGGGCGGACTATGGCTACACCTTC.

The genes are TRBV10-3 and TRBJ1-3; D gene uncertain. Trimming shortened V by 1 base and J by 4 bases, and 5 bases separated the two germline ends. The CDR3 is 13 residues long. Germline V CDR1 and CDR2: ENHRY, SYGVKD. The CDR3 sequence: CAISELKGNTIYF. In nucleotides, the CDR3 is TGTGCCATCAGTGAGTTAAAGGGAAACACCATATATTTT.

The V call is TRBV5-1, the J call TRBJ2-4, with D possibly TRBD2 on 7 matching bases. Trimming removed 3 bases from V and 6 bases from J, with 16 bases in between. Germline V gene sequence: CDR1 SGHRS, CDR2 YFSETQ. CDR3 length: 15 residues. The CDR3 here is CASSSNAGALNIQYF. Written as DNA, the CDR3 is TGCGCCAGCAGCTCAAACGCGGGGGCCTTAAACATTCAGTACTTC.